Listed here are 25 T cell receptor beta chains from one sample, sequenced in a study of cytotoxic CD8 clonotypes in ibrutinib-treated CLL listed by TCRdb under 2021. The label giving this sample's time point can be read as: roughly 23 months on ibrutinib. Library prep was done by the immunoSEQ multiplex PCR assay. The table comes from immuneACCESS by way of TCRdb, which keeps in-frame sequences with V and J called. Part of the clones is missing from these tables; in studies checked, under half for an unresolved V gene and the rest for unknown reasons. The sample contains hundreds of thousands of clones, around 70% of them found a single time. 15% of the sample comes from the top ten. Sequencing was performed on PBMCs, taken after 24 months of ibrutinib treatment. The receptors here all came from a human donor with chronic lymphocytic leukemia.

This clone was observed a single time. The chain employs TRBV7-9 and TRBJ2-7, with 7 bases fitting TRBD2. The germline CDR1 and CDR2 sequences are SEHNR and FQNEAQ (reference sequence). After removal of 1 base from V and 5 bases from J, the junction contained 11 bases not matched to a gene. This CDR3 has 16 residues. The CDR3 sequence: CASSLGEGEGLDEQYF. CDR3 nucleotides: TGTGCCAGCAGCTTAGGCGAAGGGGAGGGCCTGGACGAGCAGTACTTC. The variable domain in full, completed from reference TRBV7-9 and TRBJ2-7, reads DTGVSQNPRHKITKRGQNVTFRCDPISEHNRLYWYRQTLGQGPEFLTYFQNEAQLEKSRLLSDRFSAERPKGSFSTLEIQRTEQGDSAMYLCASSLGEGEGLDEQYFGPGTRLTVT.

The chain combines TRBV30 with TRBJ2-7; TRBD1 aligns across 9 bases. The CDR3 length is 15 residues. With 3 bases clipped from V and 1 base from J, the junction kept 7 bases outside the gene matches. Germline lookup yields CDR1 GTSNPN and CDR2 SVGIG (reference sequence). The CDR3, as DNA: TGTGCCTGGAGGCCCTCGGGACAGGGTTCCTACGAGCAGTACTTC. The encoded protein is CAWRPSGQGSYEQYF.

The V and J genes are TRBV27 and TRBJ1-3; 8 nucleotides align to TRBD1. V was pared by 8 bases and J by 6 bases, with 12 bases of the junction left unmatched. CDR1 is MNHEY and CDR2 is SMNVEV in the germline V gene (reference sequence). The CDR3 is made up of 15 amino acids. CDR3 sequence reads: CASHAGGAGENTIYF. In nucleotides, the CDR3 is TGTGCCAGCCACGCAGGGGGCGCGGGGGAAAACACCATATATTTT.

This clone was recorded once. CDR3 in amino acids: CASSPPGSVDEAFF. Here the CDR3 DNA reads TGCGCCAGCAGCCCACCGGGTTCGGTCGACGAAGCTTTCTTT. V and J are TRBV5-1 and TRBJ1-1; no reliable D call. This CDR3 contains 14 residues. V was cut by 4 bases and J by 8 bases, with 18 bases left in between. The germline V gene has CDR1 SGHRS and CDR2 YFSETQ. Combining the CDR3 with reference TRBV5-1 and TRBJ1-1 gives the whole variable domain KAGVTQTPRYLIKTRGQQVTLSCSPISGHRSVSWYQQTPGQGLQFLFEYFSETQRNKGNFPGRFSGRQFSNSRSEMNVSTLELGDSALYLCASSPPGSVDEAFFGQGTRLTVV.

This clone was observed once. The gene calls are TRBV6-5 and TRBJ2-1, with 7 bases matching TRBD2. Germline CDR1 reads MNHEY; CDR2 reads SVGAGI. The CDR3 runs 15 residues. The V segment lost 2 bases and the J segment 7 bases; nucleotides outside the gene matches: 8. The chain's CDR3 is CASSYGAGVRNEQFF. The CDR3 coding sequence is TGTGCCAGCAGTTACGGGGCGGGAGTGAGGAATGAGCAGTTCTTC.

This chain uses TRBV7-2 with TRBJ2-7; TRBD1 agrees at 8 bases. The V gene's germline CDR1 is SGHTA and CDR2 FQGNSA. J lost 2 bases, V lost 0 bases, and 3 bases had no gene match. The CDR3 length is 15 residues. CDR3 amino acids: CASSLAWTGTYEQYF. CDR3 bases: TGTGCCAGCAGCTTAGCGTGGACAGGGACCTACGAGCAGTACTTC.

This chain connects TRBV5-1 to TRBJ2-2, with D possibly TRBD2 on 5 matching bases. The V and J ends lost 1 base and 4 bases respectively, with 11 bases between them. Looked up from germline, CDR1 is SGHRS and CDR2 is YFSETQ. The CDR3 length is 15 residues. The chain's CDR3 is CASSLREPGTGELFF. The CDR3, as DNA: TGCGCCAGCAGCTTGAGGGAGCCCGGCACCGGGGAGCTGTTTTTT.

V is TRBV6-5 and J is TRBJ1-1, with TRBD1 matching over 7 bases. The germline V gene has CDR1 MNHEY and CDR2 SVGAGI. Losses at the gene ends were 0 bases for V and 10 bases for J; bases not matched to a gene: 5. This CDR3 is built from 13 residues. CDR3 DNA sequence: TGTGCCAGCAGTTACTCCATGGACAGGTCAGCTTTCTTT. Amino acids: CASSYSMDRSAFF.

V usage is TRBV16 and J usage is TRBJ2-7; 14 bases match TRBD2. The CDR3 is made up of 16 amino acids. The ends lost 4 bases at V and 4 bases at J; junction bases unmatched: 6. CDR1 and CDR2 from the germline V gene are KGHSY and FQNENV. The CDR3 coding sequence is TGTGCCAGCAGCCCCTGGCGGACTAGCGGGAGGTACGAGCAGTACTTC. It translates to CASSPWRTSGRYEQYF.

On this clone: This may stem from a read error, because a much larger clone lies one nucleotide away. This chain connects TRBV5-1 to TRBJ1-5, with a tentative D call TRBD1 (5 bases). V was trimmed by 4 bases and J by 1 base, leaving 6 bases between them. The length of the CDR3 is 13 residues. CDR1 and CDR2 from the germline V gene are SGHRS and YFSETQ. The CDR3 loop reads CASSRDSNQPQHF. In DNA, the CDR3 is TGCGCCAGCAGCAGGGACAGCAATCAGCCCCAGCATTTT.

The CDR3 reads CASSRNSGSETQYF. DNA of the CDR3: TGTGCCAGCTCACGTAATTCAGGGTCAGAGACCCAGTACTTC. The rearrangement links TRBV18 to TRBJ2-5; the D gene is possibly TRBD1 (5 bases). The CDR3 has 14 amino acids. V shed 4 bases and J shed 4 bases, with 13 bases lying between them. Germline V gene data show CDR1 as KGHSH and CDR2 as LQKENI.

V is TRBV13 and J is TRBJ2-7, with 11 nucleotides matching TRBD1. The CDR3 runs to 14 residues. The ends lost 4 bases at V and 2 bases at J; junction bases unmatched: 1. The germline V gene encodes CDR1 PRHDT and CDR2 FYEKMQ (reference sequence). CDR3 sequence reads: CASSWTGGAYEQYF. The CDR3 DNA follows: TGTGCCAGCAGCTGGACAGGGGGCGCCTACGAGCAGTACTTC.

The chain uses TRBV11-2 and TRBJ1-2, with D uncertain. CDR3 length: 16 amino acids. The V gene's germline CDR1 is SGHAT and CDR2 FQNNGV. V shed 5 bases and J shed 3 bases, with 19 bases lying between them. The CDR3 region has the DNA TGTGCCAGCAGCGCGGACCTGTCTAACTACTACTATGGCTACACCTTC. It translates to CASSADLSNYYYGYTF. The variable domain in full, completed from reference TRBV11-2 and TRBJ1-2, reads EAGVAQSPRYKIIEKRQSVAFWCNPISGHATLYWYQQILGQGPKLLIQFQNNGVVDDSQLPKDRFSAERLKGVDSTLKIQPAKLEDSAVYLCASSADLSNYYYGYTFGSGTRLTVV.

This clone was found once. The chain carries TRBV6-5 and TRBJ1-1; D is ambiguous. This CDR3 contains 13 residues. V lost 10 bases to trimming and J lost 4 bases, with 16 bases between them. Germline-derived CDR1 and CDR2 are MNHEY and SVGAGI. The CDR3 protein is CATSLWPGTEAFF. The CDR3 DNA reads TGTGCCACTTCGCTATGGCCCGGCACTGAAGCTTTCTTT.

The V gene is TRBV4-2, the J gene TRBJ2-5, with D uncertain. V gave up 0 bases and J gave up 5 bases, with 16 bases separating them. CDR3 length: 16 amino acids. The V gene's germline CDR1 is LGHNA and CDR2 YNFKEQ. Here the CDR3 DNA reads TGTGCCAGCAGCCAAGAACGGACGCGAGAAGTGGAGACCCAGTACTTC. This codes for CASSQERTREVETQYF.

The chain employs TRBV5-1 and TRBJ2-5, with D possibly TRBD1 on 6 matching bases. The CDR3 totals 15 residues. The germline V gene has CDR1 SGHRS and CDR2 YFSETQ. Between the trimmed V and J ends, which lost 4 bases and 1 base, there was a span of 14 bases. In nucleotides, the CDR3 is TGCGCCAGCAGCCCCACGGGACAAGTCCAAGAGACCCAGTACTTC. Residues: CASSPTGQVQETQYF.

On this clone itself: The sample has other DNA sequences that encode this CDR3 too. The V gene is TRBV9, the J gene TRBJ2-7, with TRBD2 matching over 9 bases. The CDR3 length is 14 residues. V shed 0 bases and J 3 bases; nucleotides not matched to a gene: 1. Germline lookup yields CDR1 SGDLS and CDR2 YYNGEE. The DNA of the CDR3 is TGTGCCAGCAGCGTAGGTAGCGGGAGCTACGAGCAGTACTTC. Translating it yields CASSVGSGSYEQYF.

The V and J genes are TRBV6-5 and TRBJ1-2; TRBD1 matches 10 bases. This CDR3 comprises 15 residues. Germline V lookup: CDR1 MNHEY, CDR2 SVGAGI. V shed 4 bases and J 2 bases; nucleotides not matched to a gene: 4. Written as DNA, the CDR3 is TGTGCCAGCAGTTCAGGGGGACAGGGGAACTATGGCTACACCTTC. Its translation is CASSSGGQGNYGYTF.

The chain links TRBV29-1 to TRBJ1-1; 8 bases align to TRBD1. This CDR3 comprises 13 residues. CDR1 and CDR2 from the germline V gene are SQVTM and ANQGSEA. The trim removed 7 bases at V and 0 bases at J, leaving 4 bases unmatched. CDR3 coding DNA: TGCAGCGCCAGACAGGGGTTGAACACTGAAGCTTTCTTT. It encodes CSARQGLNTEAFF.

The chain has TRBV7-3 and TRBJ1-5, with D unclear. V was clipped by 5 bases and J by 5 bases, with 7 bases between them. CDR1 and CDR2 (germline): SGHTA, FQGTGA. This CDR3 is built from 12 residues. CDR3 in DNA: TGTGCCAGCAGCCTCCCGGATCAGCCCCAGCATTTT. It is translated as CASSLPDQPQHF.

V gene TRBV19 combines with J gene TRBJ2-1; 12 bases line up with TRBD2. The V gene end was trimmed by 10 bases and the J gene end by 7 bases; junction bases not matched to a gene: 17. Germline assignment: CDR1 LNHDA and CDR2 SQIVND (reference sequence). CDR3 size: 17 residues. CDR3 DNA: TGTGCCACCCATGGGACTAGCGGGTTTCTTCACGGGAATGAGCAGTTCTTC. Translating gives CATHGTSGFLHGNEQFF.

This clone was found a few times. The genes are TRBV15 and TRBJ1-4; possibly TRBD1 for D (6 bases). Per germline, CDR1 LNHNV and CDR2 YYDKDF (reference sequence). Trimming removed 0 bases from V and 8 bases from J, with 16 bases in between. The CDR3 covers 16 residues. The CDR3 DNA follows: TGTGCCACCAGCAGAGATGTGGGGGCCGTCGGGGAAAAACTGTTTTTT. Encoded protein: CATSRDVGAVGEKLFF. Using reference TRBV15 and TRBJ1-4 for the parts outside the CDR3, the full variable domain is DAMVIQNPRYQVTQFGKPVTLSCSQTLNHNVMYWYQQKSSQAPKLLFHYYDKDFNNEADTPDNFQSRRPNTSFCFLDIRSPGLGDTAMYLCATSRDVGAVGEKLFFGSGTQLSVL.

The CDR3 is CASSLSEGEGEQYF. CDR3 DNA sequence: TGTGCCAGCAGCTTATCCGAGGGAGAGGGTGAGCAGTACTTC. The chain is built from TRBV7-3 and TRBJ2-7; TRBD2 might be the D (5 bases). The V end was cut by 2 bases, the J end by 7 bases, with 15 bases between. The CDR3 is made up of 14 amino acids. The germline CDR1 and CDR2 sequences are SGHTA and FQGTGA.

V is TRBV11-2 and J is TRBJ2-7; D remains unclear. The CDR3 runs to 15 residues. V dropped 0 bases and J dropped 0 bases, with 9 bases sitting between them. The V gene's germline CDR1 is SGHAT and CDR2 FQNNGV. CDR3 residues: CASSLEAGYSYEQYF. As DNA, the CDR3 is TGTGCCAGCAGCTTAGAGGCAGGCTACTCCTACGAGCAGTACTTC. Full variable domain (outside the CDR3, taken from reference TRBV11-2 and TRBJ2-7): EAGVAQSPRYKIIEKRQSVAFWCNPISGHATLYWYQQILGQGPKLLIQFQNNGVVDDSQLPKDRFSAERLKGVDSTLKIQPAKLEDSAVYLCASSLEAGYSYEQYFGPGTRLTVT.

The chain joins TRBV19 to TRBJ1-4; no clear D. V lost 0 bases and J lost 3, with 8 bases in between. The CDR3 totals 15 residues. Germline assignment: CDR1 LNHDA and CDR2 SQIVND (reference sequence). As DNA, the CDR3 is TGTGCCAGTAGTATAGAGCGTACCTCTAATGAAAAACTGTTTTTT. Its protein is CASSIERTSNEKLFF. The entire variable domain, with the rest obtained from reference TRBV19 and TRBJ1-4, is as follows: DGGITQSPKYLFRKEGQNVTLSCEQNLNHDAMYWYRQDPGQGLRLIYYSQIVNDFQKGDIAEGYSVSREKKESFPLTVTSAQKNPTAFYLCASSIERTSNEKLFFGSGTQLSVL.